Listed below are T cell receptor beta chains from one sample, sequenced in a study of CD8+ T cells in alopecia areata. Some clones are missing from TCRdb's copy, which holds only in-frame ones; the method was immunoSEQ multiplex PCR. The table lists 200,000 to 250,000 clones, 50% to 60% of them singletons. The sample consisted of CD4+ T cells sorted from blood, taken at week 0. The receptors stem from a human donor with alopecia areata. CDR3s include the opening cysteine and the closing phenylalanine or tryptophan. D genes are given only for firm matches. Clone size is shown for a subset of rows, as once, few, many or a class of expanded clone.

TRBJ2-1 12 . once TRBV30 CAWSVSRNEQFF TGTGCCTGGAGTGTTAGTAGAAATGAGCAGTTCTTC
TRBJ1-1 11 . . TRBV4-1 CASSHGQGAFF TGCGCCAGCAGCCATGGTCAGGGGGCTTTCTTT
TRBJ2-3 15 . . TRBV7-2 CASSLDRSGTDTQYF TGTGCCAGCAGCTTAGACAGGTCGGGCACAGATACGCAGTATTTT
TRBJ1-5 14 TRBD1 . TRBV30 CAWRAGTGPLPQHF TGTGCCTGGAGGGCCGGGACAGGGCCTTTGCCCCAGCATTTT
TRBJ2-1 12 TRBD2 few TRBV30 CAWSHREGLQFF TGTGCCTGGAGTCATAGGGAGGGTCTGCAGTTCTTC
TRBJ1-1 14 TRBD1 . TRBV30 CAWSRGHGNTEAFF TGTGCCTGGTCCAGGGGGCACGGGAACACTGAAGCTTTCTTT
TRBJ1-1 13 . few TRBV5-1 CASSSLTGREAFF TGCGCCAGCAGCTCTTTGACAGGAAGGGAAGCTTTCTTT
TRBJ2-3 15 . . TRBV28 CASSPGGAATDTQYF TGTGCCAGCAGCCCTGGGGGGGCGGCCACAGATACGCAGTATTTT
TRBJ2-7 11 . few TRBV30 CAWSVIRPPDF TGTGCCTGGAGTGTTATAAGGCCGCCGGACTTC
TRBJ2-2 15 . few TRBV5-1 CASSPTGANTGELFF TGCGCCAGCAGTCCGACGGGCGCGAACACCGGGGAGCTGTTTTTT
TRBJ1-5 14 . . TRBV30 CAWSRGDSNQPQHF TGTGCCTGGAGTAGGGGGGATAGCAATCAGCCCCAGCATTTT
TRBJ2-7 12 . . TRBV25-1 CASSGTAYEQYF TGTGCCAGCAGTGGGACAGCTTACGAGCAGTACTTC
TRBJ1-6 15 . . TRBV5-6 CASSLFEGGDSPLHF TGTGCCAGCAGCTTGTTCGAGGGGGGCGATTCACCCCTCCACTTT
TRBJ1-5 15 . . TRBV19 CASSIDRNSNQPQHF TGTGCCAGTAGTATAGATCGAAATAGCAATCAGCCCCAGCATTTT
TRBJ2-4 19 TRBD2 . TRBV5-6 CASSLGTSGTVASRDIQYF TGTGCCAGCAGCTTGGGGACTAGCGGGACAGTGGCGTCCCGGGACATTCAGTACTTC
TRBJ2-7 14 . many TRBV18 CASSRGAGTYEQYF TGTGCCAGCTCCCGTGGGGCGGGGACCTACGAGCAGTACTTC
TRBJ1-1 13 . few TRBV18 CASSPSTDTEAFF TGTGCCAGCTCACCCTCCACGGACACTGAAGCTTTCTTT
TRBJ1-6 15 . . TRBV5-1 CASSSQRGNNSPLHF TGCGCCAGCAGCTCGCAACGGGGAAACAATTCACCCCTCCACTTT
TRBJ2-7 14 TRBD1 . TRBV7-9 CASSFGQGAHEQYF TGTGCCAGCAGCTTCGGACAGGGGGCCCACGAGCAGTACTTC
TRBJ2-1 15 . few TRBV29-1 CSAQAGTISYNEQFF TGCAGCGCCCAGGCCGGGACCATCTCCTACAATGAGCAGTTCTTC
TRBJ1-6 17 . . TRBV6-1 CASSDRGVSPYNSPLHF TGTGCCAGCAGTGACAGGGGAGTAAGCCCCTATAATTCACCCCTCCACTTT
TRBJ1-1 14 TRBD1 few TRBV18 CASSRDRGRTEAFF TGTGCCAGCTCGCGGGACAGGGGAAGGACTGAAGCTTTCTTT
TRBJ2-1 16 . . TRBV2 CASSEERAGLRNEQFF TGTGCCAGCAGTGAAGAAAGGGCGGGTTTGAGGAATGAGCAGTTCTTC
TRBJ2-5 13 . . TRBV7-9 CASSPQTRETQYF TGTGCCAGCAGCCCCCAAACACGAGAGACCCAGTACTTC
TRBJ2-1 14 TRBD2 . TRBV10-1 CASSSPGLAGEQFF TGCGCCAGCAGTTCACCGGGACTAGCGGGAGAGCAGTTCTTC
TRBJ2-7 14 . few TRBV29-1 CSVEDGSSSYEQYF TGCAGCGTTGAGGACGGGAGCTCTTCCTACGAGCAGTACTTC
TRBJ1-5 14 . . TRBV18 CASSPVYSNQPQHF TGTGCCAGCTCACCAGTCTATAGCAATCAGCCCCAGCATTTT
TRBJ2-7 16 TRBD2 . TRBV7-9 CASSLGLAGVPYEQYF TGTGCCAGCAGCTTGGGACTAGCGGGAGTCCCCTACGAGCAGTACTTC
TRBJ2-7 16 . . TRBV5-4 CASSMRGVQGGYEQYF TGTGCCAGCAGCATGAGAGGGGTTCAGGGTGGCTACGAGCAGTACTTC
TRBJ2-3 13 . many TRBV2 CASRGRGTDTQYF TGTGCCAGCAGGGGACGGGGCACAGATACGCAGTATTTT
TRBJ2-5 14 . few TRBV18 CASSPRPRQETQYF TGTGCCAGCTCACCGAGACCAAGACAAGAGACCCAGTACTTC
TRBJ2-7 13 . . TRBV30 CAWSVLGADEQYF TGTGCCTGGAGTGTACTGGGGGCGGACGAGCAGTACTTC
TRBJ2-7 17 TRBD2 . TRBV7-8 CASSYQRGALSLHEQYF TGTGCCAGCAGCTATCAGCGGGGGGCCCTCTCCCTCCACGAGCAGTACTTC
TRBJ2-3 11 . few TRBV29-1 CSVEGLDTQYF TGCAGCGTTGAGGGACTAGATACGCAGTATTTT
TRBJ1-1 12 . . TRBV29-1 CSVEGWVTEAFF TGCAGCGTTGAGGGCTGGGTCACTGAAGCTTTCTTT
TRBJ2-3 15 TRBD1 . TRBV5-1 CASSLVGRGTDTQYF TGCGCCAGCAGCTTGGTAGGCAGGGGGACAGATACGCAGTATTTT
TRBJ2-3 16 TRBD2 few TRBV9 CASSTRGGAPADTQYF TGTGCCAGCAGCACCCGCGGGGGGGCCCCCGCAGATACGCAGTATTTT
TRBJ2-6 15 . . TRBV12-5 CASGSGAAGANVLTF TGTGCTAGTGGTTCTGGGGCGGCGGGGGCCAACGTCCTGACTTTC
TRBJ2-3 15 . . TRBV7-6 CASSLAGGSTDTQYF TGTGCCAGCAGCTTAGCTGGGGGGAGCACAGATACGCAGTATTTT
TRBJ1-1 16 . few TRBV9 CATIRDGSYMNTEAFF TGTGCCACTATAAGGGACGGAAGCTACATGAACACTGAAGCTTTCTTT
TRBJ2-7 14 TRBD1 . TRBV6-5 CASSTDRPPYEQYF TGTGCCAGCAGCACGGACAGGCCCCCCTACGAGCAGTACTTC
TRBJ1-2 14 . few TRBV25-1 CASAALGVNYGYTF TGTGCCAGCGCCGCCCTTGGGGTAAACTATGGCTACACCTTC
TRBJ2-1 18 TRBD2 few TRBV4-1 CASSQTLFWRGRAYEQFF TGCGCCAGCAGCCAAACCCTCTTTTGGCGCGGGAGGGCCTATGAGCAGTTCTTC
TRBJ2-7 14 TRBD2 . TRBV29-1 CSVSGTASSYEQYF TGCAGCGTCAGCGGGACGGCGAGCTCCTACGAGCAGTACTTC
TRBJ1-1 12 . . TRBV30 CAGDRLTTEAFF TGTGCCGGTGACCGGCTGACGACTGAAGCTTTCTTT
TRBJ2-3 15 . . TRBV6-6 CASIPFGPDTDTQYF TGTGCCAGCATCCCGTTCGGGCCGGACACAGATACGCAGTATTTT
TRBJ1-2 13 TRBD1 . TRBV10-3 CAIRLGQGYGYTF TGTGCCATCAGATTAGGACAGGGCTATGGCTACACCTTC